This T cell receptor beta chain was sequenced during a study of CD8+ T cells in alopecia areata. Study-level information: The protocol delivered tofacitinib for 6 to 18 months, then withdrew it for 6 months. General study findings and limits: Scalp samples also yield sequences of resident alphabeta T cells from normal skin. Possibly because of HLA-related factors, TCR sharing was less clear across patients than in mice.

This clone was seen more than once but under ten times. Its matching antigen is unknown. The CDR3 loop spans 15 amino acids. Germline V lookup: CDR1 SGHNT, CDR2 YYREEE (reference sequence). With V trimmed by 4 bases and J by 4 bases, 4 bases remained unmatched. Patients with alopecia areata provided lesional scalp punch biopsies as well as peripheral blood. RNA, once extracted, was reverse transcribed into cDNA for use as the sequencing template. The table came from immunoSEQ multiplex PCR; TCRdb's copy has only in-frame clones and leaves some out. The top ten clones hold around a quarter of a sample with some 51,000 clones, around 96% of them seen once.

The TCR was taken from a human donor with alopecia areata. The chain recombines TRBV5-4 with TRBJ2-1, with 11 bases identical to TRBD2. The specimen comprised CD8+ T cells sorted from blood, sampled at week 0. The CDR3 region has the DNA TGTGCCAGCAGCCTTACTAGCGGGGGTTACAATGAGCAGTTCTTC. Protein product: CASSLTSGGYNEQFF.